The entry below describes one TCR beta chain. It lacks a known antigen. Base qualities are not at hand, and no much larger clone is one base apart. Each collaborating institution followed its own protocols to collect whole blood in K2EDTA tubes. For TCRbeta analysis, collaborators shipped samples in one of three forms: frozen whole blood, isolated PBMCs, or DNA extracted from either of those sample types. The immunoSEQ Assay, a bias-controlled multiplex PCR, was used to amplify TCRbeta CDR3 regions from genomic DNA. In the original analysis: Nucleated cell counts per sample were estimated from amplification of reference gene primers within the assay. To quantify the absolute abundance of each unique TCRbeta CDR3 rearrangement, sequence reads were collapsed and filtered. For each sample, productive Simpson clonality was calculated by taking the square root of Simpson's diversity index across productive rearrangements. TCRdb stores this immuneACCESS table with in-frame sequences only. Part of the clones is absent; in the studies checked, under half of the shortfall reflects unresolved V genes, and no reason is known for the rest. D and trimming were read from the DNA, whereas the V and J calls and clone size are those reported in that table. The sample data list tens of thousands of clones, and 80% to 90% of these were observed just once. The ten largest make up less than 7% of the sample.

The sample originates from a study of blood T cell repertoires in COVID-19 (TCRdb year 2020). For the wider study: The collaborator samples originated in the United States, Italy and Spain and spanned the acute and convalescent phases of COVID-19. The sample metadata nearly always contained a de-identified subject ID, COVID-19 status, age in years and sex. Where available, HLA class I and class II types were obtained from metadata supplied by the sample provider rather than from assay-based typing. Samples were obtained from the ongoing ImmuneRACE study (first 160 participants) and from 1,254 subjects provided by 6 global collaborators. Subjects who had been exposed to COVID-19, were actively infected with it, or had recovered from it provided the deeply sampled blood TCRbeta repertoires that made up the dataset. The material from the prospective study consisted of cDNA or gDNA derived from T cells, B-cell-depleted T cells, or PBMCs. The repertoires were released in a freely available public database meant as a resource for research on the immune response to SARS-CoV-2. The study at large found these results: Clinical and demographic metadata were provided uncurated, with the amount varying by source and participant.

V is shortened by 1 base, J by 6 bases, and the region joining them spans 15 bases. CDR1 LNHDA and CDR2 SQIVND were looked up in the germline V gene (reference sequence). The CDR3, cysteine through phenylalanine, is 15 amino acids long. Left in the record is the CDR3 DNA by itself, 45 bases read in frame from the first base. Material: peripheral blood. The receptor's source is an elderly woman with acute or convalescent COVID-19. The chain uses TRBV19 and TRBJ1-1; perhaps TRBD1 is the D gene, with 5 bases matching. Here is the DNA: TGTGCCAGTAGTATAGGGACCGGGGGTTTACCTGAAGCTTTCTTT. Translation gives CASSIGTGGLPEAFF.